Shown below are 32 T cell receptor beta chains from a single sample sequenced in a study of identical twins. TCRdb reanalysed the 5' RACE reads using MiXCR and keeps one entry per CDR3 protein. The table has approximately 600,000 distinct CDR3 sequences, around a tenth seen once; the top ten hold 2.5% to 3.5%. The same data also contributed to another study, on yellow fever vaccine responses in identical twins.

The sequencing input was PBMCs. The receptors shown here come from a woman in her late teens or twenties in good health.

This clonotype has more than one count but fewer than ten. The chain has TRBV20-1 and TRBJ2-1; TRBD2 aligns across 9 bases. The junction had 9 bases not matched to a gene; V was cut back by 6 bases and J by 3 bases. The CDR3 loop spans 15 amino acids. Germline V gene lookup returns CDR1 DFQATT and CDR2 SNEGSKA (reference sequence). CDR3: CSAKRQREVYNEQFF. CDR3 nucleotides: TGCAGTGCAAAGCGGCAGCGGGAGGTCTACAATGAGCAGTTCTTC.

This clonotype was seen at least ten times. The chain joins TRBV5-1 to TRBJ1-6, with a tentative D call TRBD1 (5 bases). Germline V gives CDR1 SGHRS, CDR2 YFSETQ. The CDR3 has 13 residues. The V end lost 0 bases, the J end lost 7 bases, and 5 bases lay between the germline ends. CDR3 loop: CASSLEGNSPLHF. The CDR3 DNA follows: TGCGCCAGCAGCTTGGAGGGGAATTCACCCCTCCACTTT.

This clonotype occurred many times. The chain recombines TRBV4-3 with TRBJ1-4; D gene ambiguous. V was cut by 4 bases and J by 4 bases, with 13 bases left in between. This CDR3 spans 15 amino acids. CDR1 LGHNA and CDR2 YSLEER come from the germline V gene. The CDR3 spells CASSPGGGVNEKLFF. CDR3 nucleotide sequence: TGCGCCAGCAGCCCAGGTGGAGGTGTTAATGAAAAACTGTTTTTT.

This clonotype was detected a few times. As DNA, the CDR3 is TGCAGTGCTAGAGATTTGTCTGGCGGGAGTATCAACAATGAGCAGTTCTTC. Translating it yields CSARDLSGGSINNEQFF. The chain combines TRBV20-1 with TRBJ2-1; 7 bases agree with TRBD2. V lost 0 bases to trimming and J lost 5 bases; unmatched junction nucleotides: 13. CDR1 and CDR2 (germline): DFQATT, SNEGSKA (reference sequence). The CDR3 has 17 residues.

The chain links TRBV3-1 to TRBJ2-3, with 7 bases lining up with TRBD2. Germline CDR1 and CDR2: LGHDT and YNNKEL (reference sequence). Trimming at V came to 8 bases and at J to 3 bases, leaving 20 bases not matched to a gene. The CDR3 spans 18 residues. CDR3 coding DNA: TGTGCCAGCTGCCCTCTTCTAGGAGGCGGGGGACTGACAGATACGCAGTATTTT. This codes for CASCPLLGGGGLTDTQYF.

This clonotype was counted only a few times. The chain has TRBV6-5 and TRBJ1-1; D is ambiguous. CDR1 is MNHEY and CDR2 is SVGAGI in the germline V gene. The germline V and J ends were trimmed by 0 bases and 7 bases, with 9 bases remaining between them. The CDR3 covers 13 residues. DNA for the CDR3: TGTGCCAGCAGTTACTCCGAATATGATGAAGCTTTCTTT. It encodes CASSYSEYDEAFF.

This clonotype was observed a handful of times. V is TRBV5-1 and J is TRBJ2-7; TRBD1 agrees at 8 bases. After removal of 6 bases from V and 6 bases from J, the junction contained 17 bases not matched to a gene. The CDR3 sequence is 16 residues long. Per germline, CDR1 SGHRS and CDR2 YFSETQ. The CDR3 here is CASNPIGTGVFSEQYF. DNA of the CDR3: TGCGCCAGCAATCCCATAGGGACAGGAGTTTTCAGCGAGCAGTACTTC.

This clonotype appeared many times. The chain combines TRBV7-2 with TRBJ1-1; 8 nucleotides match TRBD1. The CDR3 contains 14 residues. With V trimmed by 2 bases and J by 4 bases, 3 bases remained unmatched. The germline V gene encodes CDR1 SGHTA and CDR2 FQGNSA. CDR3 sequence (DNA): TGTGCCAGCAGCTTATGGACAGGGCCCACTGAAGCTTTCTTT. Encoded protein: CASSLWTGPTEAFF. Looking up the rest from reference TRBV7-2 and TRBJ1-1 gives the full variable domain: GAGVSQSPSNKVTEKGKDVELRCDPISGHTALYWYRQSLGQGLEFLIYFQGNSAPDKSGLPSDRFSAERTGGSVSTLTIQRTQQEDSAVYLCASSLWTGPTEAFFGQGTRLTVV.

This clonotype was counted a few times. This chain links TRBV7-2 with TRBJ1-1, with a tentative D call TRBD1 (6 bases). CDR3 length: 14 amino acids. V lost 3 bases to trimming and J lost 1 base, with 9 bases between them. Germline V lookup: CDR1 SGHTA, CDR2 FQGNSA. The DNA of the CDR3 is TGTGCCAGCAGCTTTGGGACAAGGAACACTGAAGCTTTCTTT. Translating gives CASSFGTRNTEAFF. Variable domain in full (rest from reference TRBV7-2 and TRBJ1-1): GAGVSQSPSNKVTEKGKDVELRCDPISGHTALYWYRQSLGQGLEFLIYFQGNSAPDKSGLPSDRFSAERTGGSVSTLTIQRTQQEDSAVYLCASSFGTRNTEAFFGQGTRLTVV.

This clonotype was recorded at least ten times. One end of the junction is discordant with germline, which a read error may explain. CDR3 sequence: CASSVGLANTGELFF. As DNA, the CDR3 is TGCGCCAGCAGCGTTGGACTAGCGAACACCGGGGAGCTGTTTTTT. The J gene is TRBJ2-2, the V gene TRBV9; 7 nucleotides agree with TRBD2. The CDR3 totals 15 residues. Germline V CDR1 and CDR2: SGDLS, YYNGEE.

This clonotype has a handful of counts. The chain is built from TRBV6-5 and TRBJ2-5, with 9 bases that match TRBD1. V lost 6 bases and J lost 7; bases outside the gene matches: 3. Germline CDR1 MNHEY, CDR2 SVGAGI. The CDR3 consists of 12 residues. CDR3 DNA: TGTGCCAGCAGGACACAGGGGGCGACCCAGTACTTC. The encoded protein is CASRTQGATQYF.

The chain employs TRBV7-9 and TRBJ2-7; tentatively, D is TRBD1 (5 bases). Trimming removed 5 bases at V and 5 bases at J, with 22 bases between. Germline V gene sequence: CDR1 SEHNR, CDR2 FQNEAQ (reference sequence). This CDR3 region has 16 residues. The CDR3 protein is CASSPGQGPIKNEQYF. CDR3 DNA sequence: TGTGCCAGCAGCCCTGGGCAGGGCCCGATTAAGAACGAGCAGTACTTC. Complete variable domain (other parts from reference TRBV7-9 and TRBJ2-7): DTGVSQNPRHKITKRGQNVTFRCDPISEHNRLYWYRQTLGQGPEFLTYFQNEAQLEKSRLLSDRFSAERPKGSFSTLEIQRTEQGDSAMYLCASSPGQGPIKNEQYFGPGTRLTVT.

The sample holds a few counts of this clonotype. The chain couples TRBV2 to TRBJ1-3; D call uncertain. This CDR3 has 14 amino acids. V was trimmed by 6 bases and J by 2 bases, leaving 11 bases between them. The germline CDR1 and CDR2 sequences are SNHLY and FYNNEI. The CDR3 is CASSEQLTGNTIYF. The CDR3 DNA reads as TGTGCCAGCAGCGAACAGCTGACTGGAAACACCATATATTTT.

This chain connects TRBV7-9 to TRBJ2-5; D perhaps matches TRBD1 (5 bases). The CDR3 has 15 amino acids. Germline V CDR1 and CDR2: SEHNR, FQNEAQ (reference sequence). With 5 bases removed from V and 4 bases from J, the gap between germline ends came to 17 bases. CDR3 DNA: TGTGCCAGCAGCCTAGGGGTCAGTTCGGGAGAGACCCAGTACTTC. This encodes CASSLGVSSGETQYF.

The table lists this clonotype with many counts. V usage is TRBV12-3 or TRBV12-4 and J usage is TRBJ2-7; D is possibly TRBD1 or TRBD2 (5 bases each). This CDR3 has 13 residues. Trimming shortened V by 6 bases and J by 3 bases, and 12 bases separated the two germline ends. CDR3 DNA sequence: TGTGCCAGCAGCCTATTTGGGGGCTACGAGCAGTACTTC. Translation gives CASSLFGGYEQYF.

Ten or more counts support this clonotype. The rearrangement joins TRBV5-1 to TRBJ1-2; 8 positions agree with TRBD1. Germline loops: CDR1 SGHRS, CDR2 YFSETQ. This CDR3 has 14 residues. V gave up 4 bases and J gave up 6 bases; unmatched junction bases: 8. CDR3 coding DNA: TGCGCCAGCAGCCCTACGTTGACAGGGGATGGCTACACCTTC. It codes for CASSPTLTGDGYTF.

V gene TRBV23-1 combines with J gene TRBJ2-1; a weak D match, TRBD1 (6 bases). TRBV23-1 is an ORF; its function is uncertain. V gave up 10 bases and J gave up 1 base, with 14 bases separating them. This CDR3 comprises 14 residues. The CDR3 DNA follows: TGCGCCACAACGACGGGACATTCCTACAATGAGCAGTTCTTC. Translated: CATTTGHSYNEQFF.

J is TRBJ1-5 and V is TRBV20-1; D not certain. Trimming cost V 2 bases and J 7 bases, with 9 bases left between them. CDR3 length equals 12 residues. Germline V lookup: CDR1 DFQATT, CDR2 SNEGSKA (reference sequence). The CDR3 bases are TGCAGTGCTAGACGCCATAACCAGCCCCAGCATTTT. Its translation is CSARRHNQPQHF.

The table lists this clonotype with many counts. This chain links TRBV7-2 with TRBJ2-3; D gene ambiguous. The germline CDR1 and CDR2 sequences are SGHTA and FQGNSA. The CDR3 covers 15 residues. Trimming stripped 2 bases from V and 2 bases from J, with 11 bases between. The CDR3 spells CASSLNAGPTDTQYF. The CDR3 nucleotides are TGTGCCAGCAGCTTAAACGCCGGACCCACAGATACGCAGTATTTT. The variable domain in full, completed from reference TRBV7-2 and TRBJ2-3, reads GAGVSQSPSNKVTEKGKDVELRCDPISGHTALYWYRQSLGQGLEFLIYFQGNSAPDKSGLPSDRFSAERTGGSVSTLTIQRTQQEDSAVYLCASSLNAGPTDTQYFGPGTRLTVL.

This clonotype was detected a few times. The chain is built from TRBV6-5 and TRBJ2-7; the D is unclear. The germline V gene encodes CDR1 MNHEY and CDR2 SVGAGI. CDR3 length: 15 residues. V gave up 2 bases and J gave up 0 bases, with 11 bases separating them. The CDR3 loop reads CASSYDGTSSYEQYF. CDR3 sequence (DNA): TGTGCCAGCAGTTACGATGGTACGAGCTCCTACGAGCAGTACTTC.

The V call is TRBV4-1, the J call TRBJ2-1, with TRBD2 matching over 10 bases. In germline, CDR1 is MGHRA, CDR2 YSYEKL. This CDR3 has 18 amino acids. After removal of 2 bases from V and 10 bases from J, the junction contained 17 bases not matched to a gene. CDR3 DNA: TGCGCCAGCAGCCAATCAACCCAGGTCCTAGCGGGAGTTCGCGAGCAGTTCTTC. It translates to CASSQSTQVLAGVREQFF.

In its sample, this clonotype was seen many times. The chain joins TRBV5-6 to TRBJ2-3; unclear D gene. The V gene's germline CDR1 is SGHDT and CDR2 YYEEEE. The CDR3 runs to 15 residues. Trimming cost V 2 bases and J 0 bases, with 10 bases left between them. CDR3 sequence reads: CASSFLSLSTDTQYF. The CDR3 DNA sequence: TGTGCCAGCAGCTTTTTGTCCCTAAGCACAGATACGCAGTATTTT.

In its sample, this clonotype was seen once. The chain has TRBV5-1 and TRBJ2-5; 8 positions match TRBD1. J was trimmed by 4 bases and V by 0 bases; bases with no gene match: 5. The CDR3 consists of 15 residues. Germline V gene data show CDR1 as SGHRS and CDR2 as YFSETQ. CDR3 amino acids: CASSLGTGNRETQYF. The CDR3 DNA is TGCGCCAGCAGCTTGGGGACAGGGAATCGAGAGACCCAGTACTTC.

The V call is TRBV14, the J call TRBJ2-5, with unresolved D. Trimming removed 6 bases from V and 3 bases from J, with 11 bases in between. Per germline, CDR1 SGHDN and CDR2 FVKESK. This CDR3 is built from 13 residues. The CDR3 DNA sequence: TGTGCCAGCAGGCTGACTGGAAAAGAGACCCAGTACTTC. It encodes CASRLTGKETQYF.

This clonotype was recorded at least ten times. This sequence joins TRBV4-1 and TRBJ2-1; D possibly corresponds to TRBD1 (9 bases). There are 17 residues in the CDR3. Trimming shortened V by 2 bases and J by 6 bases, and 20 bases separated the two germline ends. CDR1 and CDR2 (germline): MGHRA, YSYEKL. The CDR3 loop is CASSQRSDRGTSNEQFF. CDR3 nucleotide sequence: TGCGCCAGCAGCCAACGAAGTGACAGGGGGACTAGCAATGAGCAGTTCTTC.

This chain connects TRBV27 to TRBJ2-7, with TRBD2 as a possible D gene (5 bases). Germline V CDR1 and CDR2: MNHEY, SMNVEV (reference sequence). The CDR3 totals 13 residues. V lost 1 base, J lost 4 bases, and 8 bases lay in between. The CDR3 region has the DNA TGTGCCAGCAGTTTATATGGCGGGTACGAGCAGTACTTC. Residues: CASSLYGGYEQYF.

In this sample, this clonotype turned up many times. The chain is built from TRBV12-3 or TRBV12-4 and TRBJ2-1, with 7 bases aligning to TRBD1. V shed 3 bases and J 2 bases; nucleotides not matched to a gene: 4. The CDR3 extends over 15 amino acids. CDR3 in amino acids: CASSFLGGPYNEQFF. The CDR3, as DNA: TGTGCCAGCAGTTTTCTAGGGGGCCCCTACAATGAGCAGTTCTTC.

This clonotype has just a few counts. The chain employs TRBV5-1 and TRBJ1-2; D not resolved. The CDR3 is made up of 13 amino acids. V gave up 4 bases and J gave up 2 bases, with 9 bases separating them. In germline, CDR1 is SGHRS, CDR2 YFSETQ. This CDR3 is CASSGKTNYGYTF. The DNA of the CDR3 is TGCGCCAGCAGCGGGAAGACAAACTATGGCTACACCTTC.

The chain uses TRBV2 and TRBJ2-3; D remains unclear. Germline CDR1 is SNHLY and CDR2 is FYNNEI. The ends were cut back, 6 bases at V and 4 bases at J, with 17 bases in the middle. The CDR3 extends over 15 amino acids. For the CDR3, the DNA is TGTGCCAGCAGGGTGTTATGGTTATCGGCAGATACGCAGTATTTT. This encodes CASRVLWLSADTQYF.

Many counts were recorded for this clonotype. The chain has TRBV13 and TRBJ1-4; 7 nucleotides align to TRBD1. Germline V gene sequence: CDR1 PRHDT, CDR2 FYEKMQ (reference sequence). The J segment lost 5 bases and the V segment lost 4 bases, leaving 4 bases of the junction unmatched. This CDR3 is 14 amino acids long. Here the CDR3 reads CASSYGTANEKLFF. Here the CDR3 DNA reads TGTGCCAGCAGCTACGGGACAGCGAATGAAAAACTGTTTTTT.

The genes are TRBV12-3 or TRBV12-4 and TRBJ1-2; D is undetermined. The CDR3 runs 18 residues. Trimming took off 3 bases at V and 3 bases at J, with 23 bases between the two ends. The CDR3 loop reads CASSFELLEGWQHYGYTF. The CDR3 nucleotides are TGTGCCAGCAGTTTTGAGCTTTTAGAAGGTTGGCAGCACTATGGCTACACCTTC.

J is TRBJ2-7 and V is TRBV6-1; 10 bases agree with TRBD1. V was clipped by 10 bases and J by 4 bases; unmatched bases: 10. This CDR3 comprises 14 residues. Germline V CDR1 and CDR2: MNHNS, SASEGT. The CDR3 protein is CATSTGTGVYEQYF. CDR3 DNA: TGTGCCACATCGACCGGGACAGGGGTGTACGAGCAGTACTTC.